The present entry profiles one T cell receptor beta chain with its context. Sequenced by immunoSEQ multiplex PCR; TCRdb stores in-frame clones only, minus some. The sample contains approximately 1,000,000 clones, 75% to 80% of which appear only once. The data were obtained in a study of shared clonotypes between healthy human individuals. V lost 4 bases and J lost 6; bases outside the gene matches: 12. This CDR3 comprises 16 residues. CDR1 MDHEN and CDR2 SYDVKM come from the germline V gene. The receptor comes from a man younger than 35 in good health. Some clones in this sample may be carry-over from other donors' samples. The chain links TRBV28 to TRBJ1-5; 7 bases fit TRBD1. Sequenced material: memory CD4+ T cells from PBMCs. Subset indicated: CD45RA-negative fraction. CDR3 coding DNA: TGTGCCAGCAGTTCCCTTACGACAGGGAGGGGTCAGCCCCAGCATTTT. Translation: CASSSLTTGRGQPQHF.